This T cell receptor (beta chain) appears in the sequencing data of a study of response to subunit inactivated influenza vaccine. Findings and caveats of the study: The study's authors posited that every seasonal influenza vaccination enlists few new T cells.

Each CDR3 protein gets one entry after TCRdb re-called the RT-PCR reads with MiXCR. The repertoire holds some 300,000 distinct CDR3 sequences, with 20% to 25% as singletons. This clonotype was seen a handful of times. Its specificity is not known. The germline gives CDR1 LNHDA, CDR2 SQIVND (reference sequence). Trimming took 3 bases from V and 0 from J; bases not matched to a gene: 5. The CDR3 runs 16 residues. Sequencing was performed on PBMCs from blood, taken about 20 months after vaccination. The source of this sequence is a man aged 45 to 75 who received an inactivated influenza vaccine. The chain combines TRBV19 with TRBJ1-3, with TRBD1 matching 7 bases. CDR3 coding DNA: TGTGCCAGTAGTATGCGACAGGGAAGCTCTGGAAACACCATATATTTT. Translation gives CASSMRQGSSGNTIYF.